What follows are 11 T cell receptor beta chains derived from one specimen sequenced in a study of CXCR3-negative and CXCR3-positive naive CD8 T cells. The method, 5' RACE with UMI labels, was used to prepare the TRB cDNA libraries. TCRdb re-called the 5' RACE reads and shows each CDR3 protein once, DNA omitted. Here the sample table reports about 50,000 distinct CDR3 sequences. Input material: naive CXCR3- CD8+ T cells from blood. Regarding subset: CD45RO-CCR7+CD27+CD95- naive CD8+ T cells lacking CXCR3 (TNR3-). The receptors stem from a human donor in good health. Some clones in this sample may be carry-over from other donors' samples.

V and J are TRBV5-5 and TRBJ2-3; the TRBD1 assignment by TCRdb is unverifiable without DNA. The length of the CDR3 is 17 residues. From germline, CDR1 is SGHKS and CDR2 YYEKEE (reference sequence). The CDR3 sequence is CASSPRKFRDPTDTQYF.

The chain has TRBV15 and TRBJ2-7; TCRdb designates TRBD1, a call that cannot be tested without DNA. Germline V gene lookup returns CDR1 LNHNV and CDR2 YYDKDF (reference sequence). CDR3 size: 13 residues. The CDR3 loop reads CATTTGESYEQYF.

Judged by frequency, this clonotype is medium-sized. The gene calls are TRBV5-1 and TRBJ2-3. This CDR3 is built from 15 residues. Germline values: CDR1 SGHRS, CDR2 YFSETQ. The CDR3 loop is CASSLVSNLGDTQYF.

This clonotype ranks as medium-sized (0.01 to 0.1%) in terms of frequency. The genes are TRBV7-2 and TRBJ2-7; absent DNA, TCRdb's TRBD1 call cannot be checked. The CDR3 spans 15 residues. Germline V gives CDR1 SGHTA, CDR2 FQGNSA. CDR3 residues: CASSSEDRGLYEQYF.

The genes are TRBV5-1 and TRBJ2-7. In germline, CDR1 is SGHRS, CDR2 YFSETQ. The CDR3 is 12 amino acids. The CDR3 protein is CASRSQNYEQYF.

This chain joins TRBV9 and TRBJ2-1; lacking DNA, the TRBD1 call made by TCRdb goes unchecked. This CDR3 is built from 16 residues. CDR1 and CDR2 from the germline V gene are SGDLS and YYNGEE. The CDR3 is CASSETGLGLYNEQFF.

The CDR3 sequence is CASSFPKGLVNEQFF. The chain joins TRBV19 to TRBJ2-1; TCRdb proposes TRBD2, but this gene call is untestable without DNA. This CDR3 has 15 residues. Germline V gives CDR1 LNHDA, CDR2 SQIVND (reference sequence).

This chain links TRBV28 with TRBJ2-5; the D gene TCRdb calls, TRBD2, cannot be checked with no DNA. The CDR3 consists of 17 residues. The germline V gene has CDR1 MDHEN and CDR2 SYDVKM. This CDR3 reads CASRPLAGGRFQETQYF.

The V gene is TRBV25-1, the J gene TRBJ1-1. The CDR3 is 15 amino acids. Germline values: CDR1 MGHDK, CDR2 SYGVNS. The CDR3 spells CASSWDVRSDTEAFF.

V usage is TRBV12-3 or TRBV12-4 and J usage is TRBJ2-1; TCRdb's D call of TRBD1 is untestable without DNA. The CDR3 has 15 amino acids. This chain's CDR3 is CASNPTGYSYNEQFF.

This sequence joins TRBV6-2 or TRBV6-3 and TRBJ2-7; there is no DNA to check the TCRdb D call of TRBD2. The germline V gene encodes CDR1 MNHEY and CDR2 SVGEGT. The length of the CDR3 is 15 residues. CDR3 sequence: CASSYESGRVGEQYF.